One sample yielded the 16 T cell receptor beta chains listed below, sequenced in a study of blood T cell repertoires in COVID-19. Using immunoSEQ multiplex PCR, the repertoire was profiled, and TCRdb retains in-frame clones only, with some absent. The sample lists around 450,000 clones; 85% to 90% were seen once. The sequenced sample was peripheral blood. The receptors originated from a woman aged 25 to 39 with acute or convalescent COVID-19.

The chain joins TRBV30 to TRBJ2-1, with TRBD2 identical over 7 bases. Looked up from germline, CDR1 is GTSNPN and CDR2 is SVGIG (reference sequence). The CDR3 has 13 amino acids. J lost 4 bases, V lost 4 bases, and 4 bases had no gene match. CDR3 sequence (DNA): TGTGCCTGGACTAGAGCGGGGTACAATGAGCAGTTCTTC. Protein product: CAWTRAGYNEQFF. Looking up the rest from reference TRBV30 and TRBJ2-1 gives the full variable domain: SQTIHQWPATLVQPVGSPLSLECTVEGTSNPNLYWYRQAAGRGLQLLFYSVGIGQISSEVPQNLSASRPQDRQFILSSKKLLLSDSGFYLCAWTRAGYNEQFFGPGTRLTVL.

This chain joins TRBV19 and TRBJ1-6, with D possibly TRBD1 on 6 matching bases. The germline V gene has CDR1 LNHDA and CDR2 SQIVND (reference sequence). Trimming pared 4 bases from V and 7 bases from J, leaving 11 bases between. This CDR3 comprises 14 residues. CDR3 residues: CASSTGQSNSPLHF. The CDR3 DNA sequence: TGTGCCAGTAGTACCGGACAGTCGAATTCACCCCTCCACTTT.

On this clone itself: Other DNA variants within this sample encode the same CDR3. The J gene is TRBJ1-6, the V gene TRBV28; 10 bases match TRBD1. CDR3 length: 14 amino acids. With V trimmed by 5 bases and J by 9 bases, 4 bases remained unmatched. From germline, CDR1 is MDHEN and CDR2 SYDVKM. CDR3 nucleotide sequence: TGTGCCAGCAGTCCCGGACAGGGGGGTTCACCCCTCCACTTT. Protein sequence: CASSPGQGGSPLHF.

Here the CDR3 DNA reads TGTGCCAGCAGCTTAGCGCCCGGACAGGGGTCCTACAATGAGCAGTTCTTC. Protein product: CASSLAPGQGSYNEQFF. This chain links TRBV7-9 with TRBJ2-1, with 9 bases matching TRBD1. CDR3 length: 17 amino acids. Germline values: CDR1 SEHNR, CDR2 FQNEAQ (reference sequence). V dropped 0 bases and J dropped 1; count of bases not matched to a gene: 4. Full variable domain (rest looked up from reference TRBV7-9 and TRBJ2-1): DTGVSQNPRHKITKRGQNVTFRCDPISEHNRLYWYRQTLGQGPEFLTYFQNEAQLEKSRLLSDRFSAERPKGSFSTLEIQRTEQGDSAMYLCASSLAPGQGSYNEQFFGPGTRLTVL.

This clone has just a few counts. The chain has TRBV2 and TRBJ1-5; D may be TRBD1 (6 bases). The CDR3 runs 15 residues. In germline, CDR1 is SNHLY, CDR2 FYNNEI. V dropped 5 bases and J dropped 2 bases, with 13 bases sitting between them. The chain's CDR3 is CASSWTVGGNQPQHF. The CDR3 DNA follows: TGTGCCAGCAGTTGGACAGTTGGGGGCAATCAGCCCCAGCATTTT.

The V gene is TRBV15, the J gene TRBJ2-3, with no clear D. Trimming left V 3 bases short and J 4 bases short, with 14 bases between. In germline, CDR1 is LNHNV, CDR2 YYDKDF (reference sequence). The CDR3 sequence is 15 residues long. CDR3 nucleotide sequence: TGTGCCACCAGCAGCCCGCTAGTAGGCGCAGATACGCAGTATTTT. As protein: CATSSPLVGADTQYF.

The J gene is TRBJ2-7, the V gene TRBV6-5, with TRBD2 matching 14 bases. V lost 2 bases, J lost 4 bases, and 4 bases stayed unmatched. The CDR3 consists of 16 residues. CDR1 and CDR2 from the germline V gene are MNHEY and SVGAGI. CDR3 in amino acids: CASSYATSGGAYEQYF. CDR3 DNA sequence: TGTGCCAGCAGTTACGCGACTAGCGGGGGGGCGTACGAGCAGTACTTC.

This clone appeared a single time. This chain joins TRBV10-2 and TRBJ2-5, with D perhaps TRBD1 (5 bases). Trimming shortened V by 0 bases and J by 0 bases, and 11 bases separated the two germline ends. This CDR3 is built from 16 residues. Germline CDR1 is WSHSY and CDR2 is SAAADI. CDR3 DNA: TGCGCCAGCAGTGAGTCCCTCGCAGGGTACCAAGAGACCCAGTACTTC. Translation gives CASSESLAGYQETQYF.

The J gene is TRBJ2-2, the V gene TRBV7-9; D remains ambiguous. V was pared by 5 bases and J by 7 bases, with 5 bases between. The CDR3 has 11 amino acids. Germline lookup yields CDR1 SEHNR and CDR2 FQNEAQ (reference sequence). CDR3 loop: CASSPRGELFF. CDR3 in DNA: TGTGCCAGCAGCCCTCGCGGGGAGCTGTTTTTT.

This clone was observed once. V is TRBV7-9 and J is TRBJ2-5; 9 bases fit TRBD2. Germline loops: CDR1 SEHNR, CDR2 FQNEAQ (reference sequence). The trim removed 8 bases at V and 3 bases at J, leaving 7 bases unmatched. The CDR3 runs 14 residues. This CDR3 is CASWEERGEETQYF. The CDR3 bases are TGTGCCAGCTGGGAAGAGCGGGGGGAAGAGACCCAGTACTTC.

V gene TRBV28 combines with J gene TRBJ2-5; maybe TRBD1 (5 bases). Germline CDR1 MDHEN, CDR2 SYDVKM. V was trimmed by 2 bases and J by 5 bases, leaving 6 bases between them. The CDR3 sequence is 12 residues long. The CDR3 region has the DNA TGTGCCAGCAGTTTAAAGGGGGAGACCCAGTACTTC. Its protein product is CASSLKGETQYF.

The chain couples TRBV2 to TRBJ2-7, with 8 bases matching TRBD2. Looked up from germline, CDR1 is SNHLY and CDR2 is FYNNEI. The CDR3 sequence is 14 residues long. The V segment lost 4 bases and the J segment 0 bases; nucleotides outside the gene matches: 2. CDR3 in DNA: TGTGCCAGCAGTGTCAGCGGGGGCTCCTACGAGCAGTACTTC. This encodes CASSVSGGSYEQYF.

The CDR3 DNA sequence: TGTGCCAGCAGTGGGGCCGGAAACACCATATATTTT. This gives the protein CASSGAGNTIYF. The rearrangement links TRBV2 to TRBJ1-3, with D hard to call. The V end lost 4 bases, the J end lost 4 bases, and 5 bases lay between the germline ends. This CDR3 comprises 12 residues. Germline V CDR1 and CDR2: SNHLY, FYNNEI. The entire variable domain, with the rest obtained from reference TRBV2 and TRBJ1-3, is as follows: EPEVTQTPSHQVTQMGQEVILRCVPISNHLYFYWYRQILGQKVEFLVSFYNNEISEKSEIFDDQFSVERPDGSNFTLKIRSTKLEDSAMYFCASSGAGNTIYFGEGSWLTVV.

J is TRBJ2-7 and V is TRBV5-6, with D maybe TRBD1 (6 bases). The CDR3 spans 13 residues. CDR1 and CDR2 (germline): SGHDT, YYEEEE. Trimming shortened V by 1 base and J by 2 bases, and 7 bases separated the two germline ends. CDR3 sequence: CASSLRDTYEQYF. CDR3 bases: TGTGCCAGCAGCTTGCGGGACACCTACGAGCAGTACTTC.

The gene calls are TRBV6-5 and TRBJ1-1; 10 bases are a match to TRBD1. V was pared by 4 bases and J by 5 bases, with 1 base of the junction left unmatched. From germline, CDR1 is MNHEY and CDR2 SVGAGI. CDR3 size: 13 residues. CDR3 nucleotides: TGTGCCAGCAGTTGGACAGGGGGGACTGAAGCTTTCTTT. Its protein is CASSWTGGTEAFF.

The CDR3: CASSERAWGTTGETQYF. CDR3 bases: TGTGCCAGCAGTGAACGGGCGTGGGGGACTACCGGAGAGACCCAGTACTTC. The chain combines TRBV6-1 with TRBJ2-5, with 7 nucleotides matching TRBD2. This CDR3 spans 17 amino acids. V lost 2 bases to trimming and J lost 4 bases; unmatched junction nucleotides: 13. The germline CDR1 and CDR2 sequences are MNHNS and SASEGT.